This TCR beta chain was captured by sequencing in a study of T cell responses to AZD1222 COVID-19 vaccine. As for the study in general: Second-dose schedules of about 4 or about 12 weeks were combined.

This CDR3 has 13 amino acids. V dropped 8 bases and J dropped 6; count of bases not matched to a gene: 4. Germline CDR1 and CDR2: MNHEY and SMNVEV (reference sequence). Libraries were prepared by immunoSEQ multiplex PCR; TCRdb keeps only in-frame clonotypes and omits some of them. The sample includes 150,000 to 200,000 clones, about 92% of them seen just once. This clonotype was obtained from an adult in good health. The specimen was peripheral blood, collected on day 0 of AZD1222 vaccination. This chain links TRBV27 with TRBJ2-7; 13 bases are a match to TRBD2. The CDR3, as DNA: TGTGCCAGCGGACTAGCGGGAGTGGTCGAGCAGTACTTC. Its protein product is CASGLAGVVEQYF.